The 24 T cell receptor beta chains below all came from one sample that was sequenced in a study of blood T cell repertoires in COVID-19. Data came from immunoSEQ multiplex PCR; TCRdb stores just in-frame clones and leaves some out. The sample gives under 80,000 clones, roughly 80% of which show up once; nearly 5% is in the top ten. The material sequenced was peripheral blood. The receptors shown here come from a woman of 80 years or more with active or convalescent COVID-19.

The CDR3: CASSRIAGPGNTQYF. DNA of the CDR3: TGTGCCAGCAGCCGAATAGCGGGCCCCGGTAATACGCAGTATTTT. The chain recombines TRBV7-9 with TRBJ2-3, with TRBD2 matching over 7 bases. The germline gives CDR1 SEHNR, CDR2 FQNEAQ (reference sequence). The length of the CDR3 is 15 residues. After removal of 5 bases from V and 7 bases from J, the junction contained 12 bases not matched to a gene.

The V and J genes are TRBV30 and TRBJ1-1; 9 positions match TRBD1. The CDR3 runs 15 residues. The germline V gene has CDR1 GTSNPN and CDR2 SVGIG (reference sequence). V was pared by 4 bases and J by 3 bases, with 9 bases of the junction left unmatched. The CDR3 DNA is TGTGCCTGGAATAAGGGGGACAGGGTTTACACTGAAGCTTTCTTT. Its protein product is CAWNKGDRVYTEAFF.

The table lists this clone with a few counts. The gene calls are TRBV4-3 and TRBJ1-2; TRBD1 might be the D (5 bases). The V gene lost 1 base and the J gene lost 2 bases, with 11 bases spanning the gap. This CDR3 region has 15 residues. Germline values: CDR1 LGHNA, CDR2 YSLEER. The CDR3 loop is CASSQAVTGNYGYTF. The CDR3 region has the DNA TGCGCCAGCAGCCAAGCAGTCACAGGCAACTATGGCTACACCTTC.

In DNA form, the CDR3 reads TGTGCCATGGAGGGACGGCGAAATGAAAAACTGTTTTTT. It is translated as CAMEGRRNEKLFF. This chain uses TRBV30 with TRBJ1-4, with D perhaps matching TRBD1 (5 bases). V was pared by 8 bases and J by 5 bases, with 15 bases between. Germline V CDR1 and CDR2: GTSNPN, SVGIG (reference sequence). The CDR3 extends over 13 amino acids.

This chain links TRBV19 with TRBJ2-7; 9 positions agree with TRBD1. CDR3 length: 13 amino acids. V lost 9 bases, J lost 3 bases, and 6 bases stayed unmatched. Per germline, CDR1 LNHDA and CDR2 SQIVND (reference sequence). The CDR3 bases are TGTGCCAGCACAGGGGGCCGGCTCTACGAGCAGTACTTC. It codes for CASTGGRLYEQYF.

This clone was recorded only once. The chain carries TRBV6-5 and TRBJ1-1, with D perhaps TRBD1 (5 bases). Germline CDR1 reads MNHEY; CDR2 reads SVGAGI. Trimming cost V 6 bases and J 0 bases, with 14 bases left between them. This CDR3 contains 15 residues. CDR3 residues: CASSRGAPMNTEAFF. The CDR3, as DNA: TGTGCCAGCAGCCGCGGGGCCCCAATGAACACTGAAGCTTTCTTT.

This clone was counted a single time. The rearrangement links TRBV10-2 to TRBJ1-6, with D perhaps matching TRBD1 (6 bases). The CDR3 runs 16 residues. Germline V CDR1 and CDR2: WSHSY, SAAADI. V lost 6 bases and J 7 bases, leaving 19 bases between the germline ends. The CDR3 sequence: CASSHMYRAENSPLHF. The CDR3, as DNA: TGCGCCAGCAGCCACATGTACAGGGCCGAAAATTCACCCCTCCACTTT.

The chain carries TRBV5-4 and TRBJ2-7; D may be TRBD1 (5 bases). Germline values: CDR1 SGHNT, CDR2 YYREEE (reference sequence). Trimming took 2 bases from V and 0 from J, leaving 9 bases between them. The CDR3 has 14 amino acids. The CDR3 bases are TGTGCCAGCAGCTTTTGGGGCCCCTCCTACGAGCAGTACTTC. This sequence encodes CASSFWGPSYEQYF.

V and J are TRBV2 and TRBJ1-5; D may be TRBD1 (6 bases). The CDR3 has 15 residues. V dropped 6 bases and J dropped 2 bases, with 14 bases sitting between them. Germline V CDR1 and CDR2: SNHLY, FYNNEI. CDR3 in DNA: TGTGCCAGCAGATTACCGACAGGAGGCAATCAGCCCCAGCATTTT. It is translated as CASRLPTGGNQPQHF.

The J gene is TRBJ2-1, the V gene TRBV11-2, with TRBD2 matching 11 bases. V lost 6 bases to trimming and J lost 9 bases; unmatched junction nucleotides: 7. Germline CDR1 and CDR2: SGHAT and FQNNGV. The CDR3 totals 14 residues. CDR3: CASRNLAGGREQFF. As DNA, the CDR3 is TGTGCCAGCAGAAATCTAGCGGGAGGCCGTGAGCAGTTCTTC.

The chain carries TRBV7-2 and TRBJ2-5; the D gene is possibly TRBD1 (5 bases). CDR3 length: 13 amino acids. CDR1 is SGHTA and CDR2 is FQGNSA in the germline V gene. Trimming stripped 2 bases from V and 5 bases from J, with 9 bases between. The CDR3 here is CASSLSRAETQYF. As DNA, the CDR3 is TGTGCCAGCAGCTTAAGCAGGGCGGAGACCCAGTACTTC.

This chain links TRBV5-6 with TRBJ1-2; 9 nucleotides match TRBD1. Per germline, CDR1 SGHDT and CDR2 YYEEEE. This CDR3 is built from 15 residues. V dropped 1 base and J dropped 3; count of bases not matched to a gene: 4. CDR3 coding DNA: TGTGCCAGCAGCTTGAGGGACAGGGAGTACTATGGCTACACCTTC. Amino acid sequence: CASSLRDREYYGYTF.

The genes are TRBV7-9 and TRBJ1-6; D is perhaps TRBD1 (5 bases). This CDR3 contains 17 residues. The V and J ends lost 5 bases and 0 bases respectively, with 14 bases between them. The germline CDR1 and CDR2 sequences are SEHNR and FQNEAQ (reference sequence). CDR3 protein: CASSPGLPNSYNSPLHF. CDR3 DNA: TGTGCCAGCAGCCCGGGACTGCCTAACTCCTATAATTCACCCCTCCACTTT.

V is TRBV4-3 and J is TRBJ1-2; TRBD1 might be the D (5 bases). This CDR3 is built from 15 residues. CDR1 is LGHNA and CDR2 is YSLEER in the germline V gene. Trimming left V 4 bases short and J 4 bases short, with 16 bases between. The CDR3 loop is CASSLGHRSTYGYTF. The DNA for the CDR3 is TGCGCCAGCAGCCTTGGACACCGATCTACCTATGGCTACACCTTC.

The DNA for the CDR3 is TGTGCCAGCAGCCGCCGAGGGGGCGGGGAGACCCAGTACTTC. This sequence encodes CASSRRGGGETQYF. V gene TRBV5-6 combines with J gene TRBJ2-5; TRBD1 agrees at 7 bases. The CDR3 contains 14 residues. The J segment lost 5 bases and the V segment lost 4 bases, leaving 8 bases of the junction unmatched. Per the germline V gene, CDR1 is SGHDT and CDR2 is YYEEEE.

In DNA, the CDR3 is TGTGCCAGCAGCCCAAGGGTAGCGGGAATGGAGCAGTACTTC. It is translated as CASSPRVAGMEQYF. V and J are TRBV11-2 and TRBJ2-7; 8 bases fit TRBD2. Germline V gives CDR1 SGHAT, CDR2 FQNNGV. The J segment lost 7 bases and the V segment lost 5 bases, leaving 10 bases of the junction unmatched. This CDR3 has 14 amino acids.

The gene calls are TRBV29-1 and TRBJ2-5; D is possibly TRBD1 (5 bases). Germline CDR1 reads SQVTM; CDR2 reads ANQGSEA. The CDR3 covers 17 residues. V dropped 4 bases and J dropped 1 base, with 22 bases sitting between them. The CDR3 bases are TGCAGCGTTGCCCTAAAGGTAAAGGGGCGCCCCCAAGAGACCCAGTACTTC. It specifies CSVALKVKGRPQETQYF.

The rearrangement joins TRBV30 to TRBJ2-1; TRBD1 aligns across 7 bases. This CDR3 comprises 14 residues. V shed 1 base and J 6 bases; nucleotides not matched to a gene: 6. Germline V gene data show CDR1 as GTSNPN and CDR2 as SVGIG (reference sequence). CDR3: CAWSGDRRVNEQFF. In DNA, the CDR3 is TGTGCCTGGAGTGGGGACAGACGAGTCAATGAGCAGTTCTTC.

The V call is TRBV28, the J call TRBJ1-4; TRBD1 aligns across 8 bases. The CDR3 consists of 13 residues. Germline values: CDR1 MDHEN, CDR2 SYDVKM. V shed 6 bases and J 7 bases; nucleotides not matched to a gene: 4. Here the CDR3 reads CASRTGTGEKLFF. The CDR3, as DNA: TGTGCCAGCAGAACCGGGACAGGTGAAAAACTGTTTTTT.

V is TRBV19 and J is TRBJ1-5; D may be TRBD1 (6 bases). The CDR3 consists of 16 residues. From germline, CDR1 is LNHDA and CDR2 SQIVND (reference sequence). V shed 1 base and J shed 3 bases, with 13 bases lying between them. The CDR3 sequence: CASSIALGTPNQPQHF. Written as DNA, the CDR3 is TGTGCCAGTAGTATAGCCCTCGGGACACCCAATCAGCCCCAGCATTTT. Looking up the rest from reference TRBV19 and TRBJ1-5 gives the full variable domain: DGGITQSPKYLFRKEGQNVTLSCEQNLNHDAMYWYRQDPGQGLRLIYYSQIVNDFQKGDIAEGYSVSREKKESFPLTVTSAQKNPTAFYLCASSIALGTPNQPQHFGDGTRLSIL.

There are a few counts of this clone. CDR3 DNA sequence: TGTGCCAGCAGCCAAGAACCAGGATTGTACACTGAAGCTTTCTTT. Amino acids: CASSQEPGLYTEAFF. The chain is built from TRBV4-2 and TRBJ1-1; D gene unclear. The CDR3 covers 15 residues. Germline V lookup: CDR1 LGHNA, CDR2 YNFKEQ. V gave up 0 bases and J gave up 3 bases, with 11 bases separating them.

In regard to this clone: The same CDR3 is also encoded by other DNA sequences in this sample. The chain recombines TRBV14 with TRBJ1-1; perhaps TRBD1 as D (5 bases). The CDR3 sequence is 14 residues long. V was trimmed by 1 base and J by 0 bases, leaving 6 bases between them. Germline assignment: CDR1 SGHDN and CDR2 FVKESK. The chain's CDR3 is CASSQAGMNTEAFF. As DNA, the CDR3 is TGTGCCAGCAGCCAAGCAGGGATGAACACTGAAGCTTTCTTT. Variable domain in full (rest from reference TRBV14 and TRBJ1-1): EAGVTQFPSHSVIEKGQTVTLRCDPISGHDNLYWYRRVMGKEIKFLLHFVKESKQDESGMPNNRFLAERTGGTYSTLKVQPAELEDSGVYFCASSQAGMNTEAFFGQGTRLTVV.

The V and J genes are TRBV7-2 and TRBJ1-4; no firm D call. There are 14 residues in the CDR3. Germline V gene data show CDR1 as SGHTA and CDR2 as FQGNSA. V lost 5 bases and J lost 7, with 14 bases in between. The CDR3 nucleotides read TGTGCCAGCAGCCTTCCGGAAGCGGGTGAAAAACTGTTTTTT. Protein: CASSLPEAGEKLFF.

The chain combines TRBV27 with TRBJ1-2; D is unclear. Germline CDR1 reads MNHEY; CDR2 reads SMNVEV (reference sequence). There are 13 residues in the CDR3. Trimming took off 4 bases at V and 5 bases at J, with 11 bases between the two ends. The CDR3 DNA is TGTGCCAGCAGTTCTTGGAGGGAGTATGGCTACACCTTC. This translates into CASSSWREYGYTF.